This T cell receptor (beta chain) was recorded in a study of shared clonotypes between healthy human individuals. Study background: The composition of the donors was two women and three men aged 18 to 49.

Running of the assay took place at deep level. The protocol was immunoSEQ multiplex PCR, while the TCRdb copy is restricted to in-frame clones and leaves out a portion. Among 470,000 or so clones listed, about 84% were seen once. Those who donated, Caucasian adults without exception, all lived in Nashville, Tennessee. V shed 0 bases and J 7 bases; nucleotides not matched to a gene: 7. Germline CDR1 and CDR2: SGHRS and YFSETQ. The CDR3 covers 15 residues. This receptor was obtained from a woman in her thirties or forties in good health. Some clones in this sample may be carry-over from other donors' samples. The rearrangement uses TRBV5-1 and TRBJ2-1; 7 bases align to TRBD2. Sequencing input: PBMCs. This CDR3 is CASSLALAEANEQFF. The CDR3 region has the DNA TGCGCCAGCAGCTTGGCGCTAGCGGAGGCAAATGAGCAGTTCTTC.